This T cell receptor (beta chain) appears in the sequencing data of a study of T cells in Graves' hyperthyroidism and ophthalmopathy. This clonotype was counted at least ten times. Its antigen is currently unknown. V was trimmed by 5 bases and J by 5 bases, leaving 15 bases between them. Germline V CDR1 and CDR2: SGHNT, YENEEA. This CDR3 comprises 14 residues. Amplification of TCR beta CDR3 regions used RNA as the template. The HTBI primer set served for first-round RT-PCR of the TCR CDR3. TCRdb re-derived calls from the multiplex PCR reads in MiXCR, one entry per CDR3 protein. This table holds about 300,000 distinct CDR3 sequences, 16% found once. Study observations and caveats: Ophthalmopathy got predicted by the model a median roughly 6.4 months before its onset.

Material for sequencing was blood. V gene TRBV11-3 combines with J gene TRBJ1-1; D might be TRBD1 (5 bases). This receptor was taken from a man aged 25-45 years with Graves' hyperthyroidism. As DNA, the CDR3 is TGTGCCAGCAGCCCGGACACCCAGAGAACTGAAGCTTTCTTT. Translating gives CASSPDTQRTEAFF.